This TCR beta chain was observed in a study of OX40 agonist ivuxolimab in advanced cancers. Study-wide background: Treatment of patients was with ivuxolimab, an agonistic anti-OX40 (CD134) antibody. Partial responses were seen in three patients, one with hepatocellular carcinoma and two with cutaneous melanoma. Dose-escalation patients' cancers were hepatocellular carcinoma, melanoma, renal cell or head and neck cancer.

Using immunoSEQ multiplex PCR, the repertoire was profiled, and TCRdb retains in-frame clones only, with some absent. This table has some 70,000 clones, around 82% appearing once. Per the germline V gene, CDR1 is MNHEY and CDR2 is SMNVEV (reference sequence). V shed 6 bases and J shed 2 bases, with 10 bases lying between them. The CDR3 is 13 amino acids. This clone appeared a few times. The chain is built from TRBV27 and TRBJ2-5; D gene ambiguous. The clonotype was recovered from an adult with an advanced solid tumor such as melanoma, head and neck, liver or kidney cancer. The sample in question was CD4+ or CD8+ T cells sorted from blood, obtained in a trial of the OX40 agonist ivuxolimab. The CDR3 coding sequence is TGTGCCAGCAGCTGGGGTTTTCAAGAGACCCAGTACTTC. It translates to CASSWGFQETQYF.